Listed below are T cell receptor beta chains from one sample, sequenced in a study of immune heterogeneity within non-small cell lung tumors. TCRdb independently ran MiXCR on the multiplex PCR reads; one entry per CDR3 protein. The top ten clones hold roughly 4.4% of a sample with 20,000 to 25,000 distinct CDR3 sequences, around 26% of them seen once. Sample: lung tumor tissue. These receptors were obtained from a man aged 40-49 years with non-small cell lung cancer. Each CDR3 is given with its conserved first and last residue. The size of a clone is reported for some rows only, either as once, few or many, or as a class for expanded clones.

clone size | V gene | CDR3 protein
many | TRBV19 | CASGGTRRGELFF
many | TRBV30 | CAWRGESSNQPQHF
many | TRBV11-2 | CASTVRPEDEQYF
once | TRBV20-1 | CSATPRKHNEQFF
. | TRBV6-2/TRBV6-3 | CASRFHEKLFF
many | TRBV27 | CASSVRQGAGGELFF
many | TRBV7-2 | CASSLEEGQYNSPLHF
many | TRBV20-1 | CSARGVGRTTGELFF
many | TRBV7-6 | CASSRTGTGGEKLFF
once | TRBV5-4 | CASSLQGSGGYTF
few | TRBV11-3 | CASSPEAILSSYEQYF
medium-sized | TRBV27 | CASRRSGTGDEQYF
medium-sized | TRBV20-1 | CSASFGDYNEQFF
. | TRBV4-1 | CASSIEGTSGRGLVTQYF
few | TRBV6-1 | CASTGYNSPLHF
many | TRBV9 | CASCPTNTGELFF
medium-sized | TRBV5-1 | CASHTSGDLYEQYF
few | TRBV6-1 | CASSAPGQGDNVLTF
many | TRBV12-3/TRBV12-4 | CASSLYIRDRGGGYTF
medium-sized | TRBV6-1 | CASSEMAGGLSYNEQFF
medium-sized | TRBV6-1 | CASSRGTRGLEQFF
. | TRBV19 | CASSPIGGAITVTQYF
. | TRBV6-1 | CASSRPGTGSYNEQFF
. | TRBV11-1 | CASSFGLAENTGELFF
. | TRBV4-2 | CASSQDYVSYNEHFF
. | TRBV27 | CASSFGTGRAFF
. | TRBV4-3 | CASSQELRGTEAFF
few | TRBV5-5 | CASSPFPGNTEAFF
. | TRBV4-2 | CASTLQENTGELFF
many | TRBV6-1 | CASSEALTDYGYTF
few | TRBV6-1 | CASTENEKLFF
. | TRBV5-4 | CASSYRDITDTQYF
many | TRBV12-3/TRBV12-4 | CASSLASNQPQHF